This is a list of T cell receptor beta chains from one sample in a study of immune evolution from preneoplasia to lung adenocarcinoma. The table came from immunoSEQ multiplex PCR; TCRdb's copy has only in-frame clones and leaves some out. The repertoire holds about 10,000 clones, with approximately 78% as singletons. Sequencing input: FFPE minimally invasive lung adenocarcinoma tissue. These receptors came from a person between 65 and 79 years old with lung adenocarcinoma. The CDR3 runs from the conserved cysteine through the conserved F or W. The D gene is left open where the match is weak. Some rows have no size entry. The others give once, few or many, or a class for an expanded clone.

j_gene	v_gene	d_gene	abundance	CDR3aa	CDR3nt
TRBJ2-5	TRBV5-5	-	-	CASSLLGRVETQYF	TGTGCCAGCAGTCTCCTGGGCAGGGTTGAGACCCAGTACTTC
TRBJ1-6	TRBV28	-	once	CASLTPASTGRSPLHF	TGTGCCAGCTTGACCCCAGCAAGTACAGGGAGGTCACCCCTCCACTTT
TRBJ1-4	TRBV2	-	-	CASSEPKVANEKLFF	TGTGCCAGCAGTGAACCCAAGGTAGCTAATGAAAAACTGTTTTTT
TRBJ2-7	TRBV6-1	TRBD1	-	CASRERTGNYEQYF	TGTGCCAGCAGAGAGAGGACAGGGAACTACGAGCAGTACTTC
TRBJ2-7	TRBV5-6	TRBD1	-	CASSGGQGLSYEQYF	TGTGCCAGCAGCGGCGGACAGGGGCTCTCCTACGAGCAGTACTTC
TRBJ2-2	TRBV12-2	-	-	CASRLRGRSWELFF	TGTGCAAGTCGCTTAAGAGGGCGGTCGTGGGAGCTGTTTTTT
TRBJ2-7	TRBV5-4	-	-	CASSLGRDSSYEQYF	TGTGCCAGCAGCTTGGGGAGGGACAGCTCCTACGAGCAGTACTTC
TRBJ1-1	TRBV20-1	-	-	CSAEGLGEAFF	TGCAGTGCCGAGGGGTTGGGTGAAGCTTTCTTT
TRBJ2-5	TRBV30	TRBD2	-	CAWSRSGRETQYF	TGTGCCTGGAGTCGCAGCGGGAGAGAGACCCAGTACTTC
TRBJ1-4	TRBV7-9	-	-	CASSPDPGASNEKLFF	TGTGCCAGCAGCCCGGACCCAGGGGCGTCTAATGAAAAACTGTTTTTT
TRBJ2-1	TRBV5-6	-	-	CASSLVRGDGHNEQFF	TGTGCCAGCAGCTTGGTCCGCGGGGACGGACACAATGAGCAGTTCTTC
TRBJ1-5	TRBV6-5	-	-	CASSYSQFSNQPQHF	TGTGCCAGCAGTTACTCCCAGTTTAGCAATCAGCCCCAGCATTTT
TRBJ2-7	TRBV28	TRBD1	-	CASRGQTYEQYF	TGTGCCAGCAGGGGACAGACCTACGAGCAGTACTTC
TRBJ1-3	TRBV11-2	-	-	CASSLFRNRETYF	TGTGCCAGCAGCTTATTCCGGAACAGGGAAACTTATTTT
TRBJ1-4	TRBV5-6	TRBD1	-	CASSYRQGANEKLFF	TGTGCCAGCAGCTACCGACAGGGGGCTAATGAAAAACTGTTTTTT
TRBJ1-3	TRBV2	TRBD1	-	CASSFHRGTSGNTIYF	TGTGCCAGCAGTTTCCACAGGGGGACCTCTGGAAACACCATATATTTT
TRBJ2-6	TRBV9	-	-	CASSVVPGANVLTF	TGTGCCAGCAGCGTAGTCCCTGGGGCCAACGTCCTGACTTTC
TRBJ1-1	TRBV5-5	TRBD1	-	CASSLVGQTEAFF	TGTGCCAGCAGCTTGGTGGGACAGACCGAAGCTTTCTTT
TRBJ2-1	TRBV19	-	-	CASRAGSSYNEQFF	TGTGCCAGTAGGGCTGGGAGCTCCTACAATGAGCAGTTCTTC
TRBJ1-5	TRBV16	TRBD1	-	CASSPRDRGGNQPQHF	TGTGCCAGCAGCCCCCGGGACAGGGGTGGCAATCAGCCCCAGCATTTT
TRBJ2-1	TRBV19	TRBD1	-	CASSTSPGQGFPSNEQFF	TGTGCCAGTAGTACCTCCCCGGGACAGGGGTTTCCATCCAATGAGCAGTTCTTC
TRBJ1-2	TRBV2	TRBD1	-	CASSDRGRDGYTF	TGTGCCAGCAGTGACAGGGGGCGCGATGGCTACACCTTC
TRBJ1-5	TRBV28	-	-	CASSFGGRRNQPQHF	TGTGCCAGCAGTTTTGGCGGTAGGCGCAATCAGCCCCAGCATTTT
TRBJ2-3	TRBV29-1	-	-	CSVEESTDTQYF	TGCAGCGTAGAAGAGAGCACAGATACGCAGTATTTT
TRBJ2-1	TRBV5-4	-	-	CASSPQQVENEQFF	TGTGCCAGCAGCCCGCAACAGGTGGAGAATGAGCAGTTCTTC
TRBJ2-7	TRBV27	TRBD2	-	CASSISGSSEQYF	TGTGCCAGCAGTATCAGCGGGAGCTCCGAGCAGTACTTC
TRBJ1-1	TRBV6-5	-	-	CASSYGGAGTEAFF	TGTGCCAGCAGTTACGGGGGGGCTGGGACTGAAGCTTTCTTT
TRBJ2-4	TRBV25-1	TRBD2	-	CASSPLAGKNIQYF	TGTGCCAGCAGTCCTCTAGCGGGCAAAAACATTCAGTACTTC
TRBJ1-6	TRBV30	-	-	CAWRGSGLGSPLHF	TGTGCCTGGAGGGGGTCCGGCCTAGGTTCACCCCTCCACTTT
TRBJ2-7	TRBV7-9	-	-	CASSPPPLDSEQYF	TGTGCCAGCAGTCCCCCTCCTCTGGACAGTGAGCAGTACTTC
TRBJ2-7	TRBV6-5	-	once	CASTHWTGTVHEQYF	TGTGCCAGCACCCATTGGACGGGTACGGTCCACGAGCAGTACTTC
TRBJ2-3	TRBV14	-	-	CASSQEVTSIPTDTQYF	TGTGCCAGCAGCCAAGAGGTGACTAGTATTCCCACAGATACGCAGTATTTT
TRBJ1-3	TRBV7-4	-	-	CASSLVLYSTGNTIYF	TGTGCCAGCAGCTTAGTTTTATATAGCACTGGAAACACCATATATTTT
TRBJ2-7	TRBV29-1	TRBD1	-	CSVEGQGREQYF	TGCAGCGTTGAGGGACAGGGACGCGAGCAGTACTTC
TRBJ2-2	TRBV14	-	-	CASSQGVSTGELFF	TGTGCCAGCAGCCAAGGGGTCAGCACCGGGGAGCTGTTTTTT
TRBJ1-1	TRBV9	-	once	CASSPGKGTEAFF	TGTGCCAGCAGCCCCGGGAAGGGGACTGAAGCTTTCTTT
TRBJ2-1	TRBV7-6	-	-	CASSLDSGDNEQFF	TGTGCCAGCAGCTTAGATTCTGGGGACAATGAGCAGTTCTTC